This T cell receptor beta chain originates from a study of control samples from healthy donors and cancer patients. V lost 4 bases and J lost 8; bases outside the gene matches: 10. CDR3 length: 14 amino acids. Per germline, CDR1 SGHNT and CDR2 YYREEE (reference sequence). Repertoires were generated with immunoSEQ multiplex PCR, while TCRdb's copy carries only in-frame clones and drops some. The sample yields roughly 69,000 clones, 83% seen once. The sequenced material came from blood. The sequence came from a man between 60 and 75 years old in good health. The chain joins TRBV5-4 to TRBJ1-2, with 8 bases matching TRBD1. The CDR3 bases are TGTGCCAGCAGCACGAGCCAGGGGGCGCGGGGCTACACCTTC. Its protein is CASSTSQGARGYTF.